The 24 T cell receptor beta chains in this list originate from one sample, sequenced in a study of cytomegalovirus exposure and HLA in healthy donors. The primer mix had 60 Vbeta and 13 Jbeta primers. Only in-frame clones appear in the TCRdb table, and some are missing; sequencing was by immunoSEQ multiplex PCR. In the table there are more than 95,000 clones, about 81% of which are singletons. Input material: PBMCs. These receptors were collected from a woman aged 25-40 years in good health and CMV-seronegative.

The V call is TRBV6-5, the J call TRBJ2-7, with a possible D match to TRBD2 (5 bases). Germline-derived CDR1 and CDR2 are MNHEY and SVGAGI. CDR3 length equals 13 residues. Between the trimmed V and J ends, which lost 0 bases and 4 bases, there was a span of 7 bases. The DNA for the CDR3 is TGTGCCAGCAGTTACTCCCGGACTTACGAGCAGTACTTC. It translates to CASSYSRTYEQYF.

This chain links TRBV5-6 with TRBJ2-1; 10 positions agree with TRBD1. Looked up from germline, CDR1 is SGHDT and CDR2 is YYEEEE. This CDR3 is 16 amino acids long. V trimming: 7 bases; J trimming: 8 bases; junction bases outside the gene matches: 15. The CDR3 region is CASLTLGGQGLHEQFF. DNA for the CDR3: TGTGCCAGCCTAACCCTGGGGGGACAGGGGCTACATGAGCAGTTCTTC.

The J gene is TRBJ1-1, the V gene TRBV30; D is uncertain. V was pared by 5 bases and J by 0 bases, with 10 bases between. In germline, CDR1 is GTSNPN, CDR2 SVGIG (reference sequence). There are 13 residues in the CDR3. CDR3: CAWVTSVNTEAFF. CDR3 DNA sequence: TGTGCCTGGGTCACCTCAGTGAACACTGAAGCTTTCTTT.

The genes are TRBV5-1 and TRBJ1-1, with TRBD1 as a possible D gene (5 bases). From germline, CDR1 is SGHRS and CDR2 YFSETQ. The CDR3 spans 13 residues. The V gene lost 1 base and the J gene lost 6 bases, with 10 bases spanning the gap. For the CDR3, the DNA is TGCGCCAGCAGCTTGTCGGCAGGGTCTGAAGCTTTCTTT. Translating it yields CASSLSAGSEAFF.

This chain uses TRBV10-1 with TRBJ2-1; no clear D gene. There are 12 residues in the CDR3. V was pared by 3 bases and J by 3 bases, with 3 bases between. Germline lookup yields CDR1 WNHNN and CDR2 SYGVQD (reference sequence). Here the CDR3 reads CASSDGYNEQFF. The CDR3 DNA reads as TGCGCCAGCAGTGACGGCTACAATGAGCAGTTCTTC.

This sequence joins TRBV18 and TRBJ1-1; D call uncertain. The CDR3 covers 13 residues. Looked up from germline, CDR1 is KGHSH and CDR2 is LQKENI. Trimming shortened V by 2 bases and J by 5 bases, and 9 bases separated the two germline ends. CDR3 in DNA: TGTGCCAGCTCACCAGAGGCTCGGACTGAAGCTTTCTTT. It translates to CASSPEARTEAFF.

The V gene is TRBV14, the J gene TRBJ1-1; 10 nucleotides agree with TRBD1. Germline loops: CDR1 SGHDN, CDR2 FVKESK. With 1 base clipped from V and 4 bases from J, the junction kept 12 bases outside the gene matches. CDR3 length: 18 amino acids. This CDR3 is CASSQVGDRGPSRTEAFF. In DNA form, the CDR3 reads TGTGCCAGCAGCCAAGTGGGGGACAGGGGTCCCTCGCGCACTGAAGCTTTCTTT.

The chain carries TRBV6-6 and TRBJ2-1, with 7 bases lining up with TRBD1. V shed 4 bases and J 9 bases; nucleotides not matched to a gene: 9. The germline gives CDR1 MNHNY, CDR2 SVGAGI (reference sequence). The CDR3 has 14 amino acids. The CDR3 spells CASSFDRQGTEQFF. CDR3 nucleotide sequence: TGTGCCAGCAGTTTCGACCGACAGGGTACTGAGCAGTTCTTC.

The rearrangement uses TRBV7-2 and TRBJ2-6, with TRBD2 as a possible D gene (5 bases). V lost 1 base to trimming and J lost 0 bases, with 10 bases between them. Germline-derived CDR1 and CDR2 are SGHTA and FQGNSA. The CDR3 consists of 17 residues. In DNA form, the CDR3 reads TGTGCCAGCAGCTTAGATGGCAGCGGCTCTGGGGCCAACGTCCTGACTTTC. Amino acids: CASSLDGSGSGANVLTF. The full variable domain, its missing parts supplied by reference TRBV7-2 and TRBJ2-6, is GAGVSQSPSNKVTEKGKDVELRCDPISGHTALYWYRQSLGQGLEFLIYFQGNSAPDKSGLPSDRFSAERTGGSVSTLTIQRTQQEDSAVYLCASSLDGSGSGANVLTFGAGSRLTVL.

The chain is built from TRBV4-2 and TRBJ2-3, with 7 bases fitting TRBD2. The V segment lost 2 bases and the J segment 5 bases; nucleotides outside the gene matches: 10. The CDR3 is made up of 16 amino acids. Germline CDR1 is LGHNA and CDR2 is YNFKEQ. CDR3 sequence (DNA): TGTGCCAGCAGCCAACCTGGGGGGGTCGGAGAAGATACGCAGTATTTT. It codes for CASSQPGGVGEDTQYF.

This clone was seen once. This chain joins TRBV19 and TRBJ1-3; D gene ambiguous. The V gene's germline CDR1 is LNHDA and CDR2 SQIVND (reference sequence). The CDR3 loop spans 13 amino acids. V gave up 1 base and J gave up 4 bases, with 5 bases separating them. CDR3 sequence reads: CASSIVLGNTIYF. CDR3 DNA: TGTGCCAGTAGTATAGTATTAGGAAACACCATATATTTT. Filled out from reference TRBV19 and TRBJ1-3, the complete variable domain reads DGGITQSPKYLFRKEGQNVTLSCEQNLNHDAMYWYRQDPGQGLRLIYYSQIVNDFQKGDIAEGYSVSREKKESFPLTVTSAQKNPTAFYLCASSIVLGNTIYFGEGSWLTVV.

The CDR3 DNA reads as TGTGCCAGCAGCTCAACTAGCGGCTCCTACAATGAGCAGTTCTTC. This sequence encodes CASSSTSGSYNEQFF. V and J are TRBV7-6 and TRBJ2-1; TRBD2 matches 8 bases. The CDR3 is 15 amino acids. Unmatched junction bases numbered 2, after V lost 4 bases and J lost 0 bases. Looked up from germline, CDR1 is SGHVS and CDR2 is FNYEAQ.

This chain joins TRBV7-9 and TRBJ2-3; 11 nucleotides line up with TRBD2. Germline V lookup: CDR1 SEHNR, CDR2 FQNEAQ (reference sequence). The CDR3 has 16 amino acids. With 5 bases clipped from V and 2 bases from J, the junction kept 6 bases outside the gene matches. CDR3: CASSIGTSGSTDTQYF. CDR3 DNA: TGTGCCAGCAGCATCGGGACTAGCGGATCCACAGATACGCAGTATTTT. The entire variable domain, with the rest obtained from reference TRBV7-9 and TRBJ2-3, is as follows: DTGVSQNPRHKITKRGQNVTFRCDPISEHNRLYWYRQTLGQGPEFLTYFQNEAQLEKSRLLSDRFSAERPKGSFSTLEIQRTEQGDSAMYLCASSIGTSGSTDTQYFGPGTRLTVL.

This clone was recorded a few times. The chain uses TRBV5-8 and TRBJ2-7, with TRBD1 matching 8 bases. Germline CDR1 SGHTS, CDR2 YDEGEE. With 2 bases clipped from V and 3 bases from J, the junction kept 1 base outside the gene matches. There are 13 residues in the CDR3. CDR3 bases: TGTGCCAGCAGCTTAGACAGGGGCTACGAGCAGTACTTC. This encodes CASSLDRGYEQYF.

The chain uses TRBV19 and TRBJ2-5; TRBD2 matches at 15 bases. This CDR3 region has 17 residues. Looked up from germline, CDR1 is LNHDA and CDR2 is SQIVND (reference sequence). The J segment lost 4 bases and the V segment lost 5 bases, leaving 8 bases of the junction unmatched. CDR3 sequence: CASSPGLAGGRGETQYF. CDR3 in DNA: TGTGCCAGTAGTCCCGGACTAGCGGGAGGGCGTGGAGAGACCCAGTACTTC.

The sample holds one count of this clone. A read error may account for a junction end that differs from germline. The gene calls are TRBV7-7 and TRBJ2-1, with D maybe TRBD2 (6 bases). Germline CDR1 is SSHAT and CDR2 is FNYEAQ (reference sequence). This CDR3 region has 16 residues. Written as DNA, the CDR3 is TGTGCTAGCAGCTTAGGGTGGAGGGGTACGGACAATGAGCAGTTCTTC. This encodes CASSLGWRGTDNEQFF. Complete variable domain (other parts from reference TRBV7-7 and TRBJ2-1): GAGVSQSPRYKVTKRGQDVTLRCDPISSHATLYWYQQALGQGPEFLTYFNYEAQPDKSGLPSDRFSAERPEGSISTLTIQRTEQRDSAMYRCASSLGWRGTDNEQFFGPGTRLTVL.

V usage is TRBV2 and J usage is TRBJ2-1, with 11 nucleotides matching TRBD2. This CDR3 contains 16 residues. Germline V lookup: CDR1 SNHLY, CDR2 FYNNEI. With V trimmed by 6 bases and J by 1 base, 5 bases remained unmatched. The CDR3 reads CASSFTSGGSYNEQFF. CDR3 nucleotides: TGTGCCAGCAGCTTTACTAGCGGGGGTTCCTACAATGAGCAGTTCTTC.

In DNA form, the CDR3 reads TGTGCCATCAGGACAGGGGGCTACGAGCAGTACTTC. Protein product: CAIRTGGYEQYF. The chain links TRBV10-3 to TRBJ2-7; 9 bases line up with TRBD1. The CDR3 has 12 amino acids. V lost 6 bases, J lost 3 bases, and 0 bases stayed unmatched. Germline V gene data show CDR1 as ENHRY and CDR2 as SYGVKD.

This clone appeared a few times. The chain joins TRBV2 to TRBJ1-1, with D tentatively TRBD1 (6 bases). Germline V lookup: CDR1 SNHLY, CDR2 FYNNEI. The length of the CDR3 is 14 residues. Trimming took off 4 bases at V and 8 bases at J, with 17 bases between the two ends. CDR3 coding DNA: TGTGCCAGCAGTGTCGACAGGCTCCAACGGGAAGCTTTCTTT. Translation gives CASSVDRLQREAFF.

The CDR3 reads CASSWGEQTEKLFF. The CDR3 DNA reads TGTGCCAGCAGTTGGGGAGAACAAACAGAAAAACTGTTTTTT. V usage is TRBV28 and J usage is TRBJ1-4, with D uncertain. V was cut by 4 bases and J by 8 bases, with 14 bases left in between. This CDR3 comprises 14 residues. Germline V gives CDR1 MDHEN, CDR2 SYDVKM.

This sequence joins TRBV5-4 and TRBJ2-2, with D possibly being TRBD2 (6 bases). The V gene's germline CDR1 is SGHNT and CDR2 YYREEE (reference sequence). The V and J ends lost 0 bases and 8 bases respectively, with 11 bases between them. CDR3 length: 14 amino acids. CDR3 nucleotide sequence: TGTGCCAGCAGCTTGGAGGATCTAGCGGGGGAGCTGTTTTTT. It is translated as CASSLEDLAGELFF.

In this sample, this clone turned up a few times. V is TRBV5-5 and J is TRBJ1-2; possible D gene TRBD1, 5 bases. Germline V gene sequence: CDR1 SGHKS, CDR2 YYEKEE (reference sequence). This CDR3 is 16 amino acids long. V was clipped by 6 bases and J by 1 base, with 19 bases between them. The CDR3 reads CASTLVGGGSNYGYTF. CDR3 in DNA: TGTGCCAGCACCCTGGTGGGGGGGGGAAGTAACTATGGCTACACCTTC.

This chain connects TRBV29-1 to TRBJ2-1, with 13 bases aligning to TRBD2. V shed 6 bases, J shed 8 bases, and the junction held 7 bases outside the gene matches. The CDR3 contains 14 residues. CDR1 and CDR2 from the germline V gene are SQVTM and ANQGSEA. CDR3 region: CSVGGTSGNDEQFF. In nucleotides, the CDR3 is TGCAGCGTGGGAGGGACTAGCGGGAACGATGAGCAGTTCTTC.

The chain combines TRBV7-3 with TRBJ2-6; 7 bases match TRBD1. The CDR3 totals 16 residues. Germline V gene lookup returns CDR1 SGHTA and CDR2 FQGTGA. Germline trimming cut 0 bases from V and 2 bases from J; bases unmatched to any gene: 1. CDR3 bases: TGTGCCAGCAGCTTAACCCAGGGGGCTGGGGCCAACGTCCTGACTTTC. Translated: CASSLTQGAGANVLTF.